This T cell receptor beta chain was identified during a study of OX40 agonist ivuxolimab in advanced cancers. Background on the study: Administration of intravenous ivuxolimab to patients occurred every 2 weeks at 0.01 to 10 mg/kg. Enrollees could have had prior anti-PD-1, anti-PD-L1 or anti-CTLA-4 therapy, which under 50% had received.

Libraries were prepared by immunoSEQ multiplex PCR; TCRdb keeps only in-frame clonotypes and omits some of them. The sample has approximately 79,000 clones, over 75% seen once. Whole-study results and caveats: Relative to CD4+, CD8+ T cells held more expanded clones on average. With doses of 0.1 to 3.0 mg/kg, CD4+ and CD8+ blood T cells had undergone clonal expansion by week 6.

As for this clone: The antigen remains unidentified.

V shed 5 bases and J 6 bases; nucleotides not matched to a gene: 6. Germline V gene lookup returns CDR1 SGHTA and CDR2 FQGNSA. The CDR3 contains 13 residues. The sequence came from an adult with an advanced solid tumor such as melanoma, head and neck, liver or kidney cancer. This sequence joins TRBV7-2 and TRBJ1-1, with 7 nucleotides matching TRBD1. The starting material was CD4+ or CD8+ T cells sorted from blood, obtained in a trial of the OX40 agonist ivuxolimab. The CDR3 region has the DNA TGTGCCAGCAGCCCCCAGGGGGTTTCTGAAGCTTTCTTT. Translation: CASSPQGVSEAFF.